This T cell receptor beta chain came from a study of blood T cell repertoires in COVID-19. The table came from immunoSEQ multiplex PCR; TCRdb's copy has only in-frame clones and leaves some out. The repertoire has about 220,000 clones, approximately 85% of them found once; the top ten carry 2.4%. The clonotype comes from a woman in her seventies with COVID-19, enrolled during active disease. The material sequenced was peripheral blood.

CDR3 coding DNA: TGTGCCAGCAGCATAACTAGGAGCTCCTACGAGCAGTACTTC. It encodes CASSITRSSYEQYF. J is TRBJ2-7 and V is TRBV7-2; possible D gene TRBD2, 5 bases. CDR3 length: 14 residues. The germline CDR1 and CDR2 sequences are SGHTA and FQGNSA. V was shortened by 5 bases and J by 0 bases, with 11 bases between the two germline ends.